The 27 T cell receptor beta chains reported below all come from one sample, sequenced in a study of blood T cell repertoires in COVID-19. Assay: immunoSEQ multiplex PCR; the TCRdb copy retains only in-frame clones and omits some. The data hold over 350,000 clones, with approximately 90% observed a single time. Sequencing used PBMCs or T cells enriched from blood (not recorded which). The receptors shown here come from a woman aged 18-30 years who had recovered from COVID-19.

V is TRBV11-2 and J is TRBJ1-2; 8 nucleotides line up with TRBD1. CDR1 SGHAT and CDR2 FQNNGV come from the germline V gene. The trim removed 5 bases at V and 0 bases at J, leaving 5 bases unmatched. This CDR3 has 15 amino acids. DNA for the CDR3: TGTGCCAGCAGCCCCAGGACAGGGACTAACTATGGCTACACCTTC. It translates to CASSPRTGTNYGYTF.

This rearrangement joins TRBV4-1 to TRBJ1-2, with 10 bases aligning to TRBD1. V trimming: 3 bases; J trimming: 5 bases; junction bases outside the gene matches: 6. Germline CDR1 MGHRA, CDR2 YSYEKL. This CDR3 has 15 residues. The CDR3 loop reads CASSQATGGIYGYTF. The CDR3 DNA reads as TGCGCCAGCAGCCAGGCGACAGGGGGCATTTATGGCTACACCTTC.

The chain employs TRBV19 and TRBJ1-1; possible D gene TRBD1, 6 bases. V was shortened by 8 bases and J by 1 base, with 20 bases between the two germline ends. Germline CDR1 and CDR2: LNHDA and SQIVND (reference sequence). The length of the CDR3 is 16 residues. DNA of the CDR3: TGTGCCAGTGAAAAGAGTGGGGGCGCGACGAACACTGAAGCTTTCTTT. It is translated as CASEKSGGATNTEAFF.

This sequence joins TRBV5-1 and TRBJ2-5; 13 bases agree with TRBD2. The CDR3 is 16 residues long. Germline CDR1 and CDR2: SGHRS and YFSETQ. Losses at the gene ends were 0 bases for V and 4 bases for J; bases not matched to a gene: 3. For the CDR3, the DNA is TGCGCCAGCAGCTTGGGGACTAGCGGGGGAGTAGAGACCCAGTACTTC. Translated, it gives CASSLGTSGGVETQYF.

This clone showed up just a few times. The CDR3 coding sequence is TGTGCCAGCAGCGGAGGACTAGCGGGGGATACCTACGAGCAGTACTTC. Translated, it gives CASSGGLAGDTYEQYF. The chain uses TRBV3-1 (or the pseudogene TRBV3-2) and TRBJ2-7, with TRBD2 matching 13 bases. V lost 5 bases, J lost 2 bases, and 6 bases stayed unmatched. The germline V gene encodes CDR1 LGHDT and CDR2 YNNKEL (reference sequence). The length of the CDR3 is 16 residues.

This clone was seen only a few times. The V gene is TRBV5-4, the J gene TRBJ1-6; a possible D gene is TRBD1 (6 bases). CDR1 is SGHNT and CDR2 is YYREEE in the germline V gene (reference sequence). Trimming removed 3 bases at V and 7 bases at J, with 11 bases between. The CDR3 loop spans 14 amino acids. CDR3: CASSYTGTNSPLHF. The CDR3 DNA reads TGTGCCAGCAGCTACACAGGGACCAATTCACCCCTCCACTTT.

In DNA form, the CDR3 reads TGTGCCAGCTCACCAGGGCTAGCGGGGACATCTAGCACAGATACGCAGTATTTT. Its translation: CASSPGLAGTSSTDTQYF. The chain combines TRBV18 with TRBJ2-3; 9 nucleotides agree with TRBD2. The CDR3 consists of 18 residues. V was pared by 2 bases and J by 0 bases, with 9 bases of the junction left unmatched. Per germline, CDR1 KGHSH and CDR2 LQKENI. Full variable domain (outside the CDR3, taken from reference TRBV18 and TRBJ2-3): NAGVMQNPRHLVRRRGQEARLRCSPMKGHSHVYWYRQLPEEGLKFMVYLQKENIIDESGMPKERFSAEFPKEGPSILRIQQVVRGDSAAYFCASSPGLAGTSSTDTQYFGPGTRLTVL.

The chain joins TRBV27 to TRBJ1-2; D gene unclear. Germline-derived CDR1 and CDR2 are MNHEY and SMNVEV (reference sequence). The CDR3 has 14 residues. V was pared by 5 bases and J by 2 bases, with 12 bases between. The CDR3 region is CASSLRSRNYGYTF. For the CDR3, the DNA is TGTGCCAGCAGTCTAAGAAGCAGGAACTATGGCTACACCTTC.

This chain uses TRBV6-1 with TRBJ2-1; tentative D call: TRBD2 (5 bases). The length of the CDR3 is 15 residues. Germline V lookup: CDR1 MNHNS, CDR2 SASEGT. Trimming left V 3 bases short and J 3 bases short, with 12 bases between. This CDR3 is CASSEGVDFYNEQFF. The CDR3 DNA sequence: TGTGCCAGCAGTGAGGGAGTCGACTTCTACAATGAGCAGTTCTTC.

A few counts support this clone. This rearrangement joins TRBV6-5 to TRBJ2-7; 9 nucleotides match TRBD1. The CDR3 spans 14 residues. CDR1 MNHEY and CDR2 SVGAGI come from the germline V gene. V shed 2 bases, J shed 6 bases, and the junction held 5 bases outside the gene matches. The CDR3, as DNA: TGTGCCAGCAGTTACAGGGACAGGGTAAGCGAGCAGTACTTC. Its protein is CASSYRDRVSEQYF.

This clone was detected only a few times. The CDR3 region is CASSQYTGTGAYNEQFF. The CDR3 DNA reads TGTGCCAGCAGCCAATACACCGGGACAGGGGCCTACAATGAGCAGTTCTTC. The chain uses TRBV4-2 and TRBJ2-1; 10 bases agree with TRBD1. CDR1 and CDR2 (germline): LGHNA, YNFKEQ. CDR3 size: 17 residues. V gave up 2 bases and J gave up 2 bases; unmatched junction bases: 6.

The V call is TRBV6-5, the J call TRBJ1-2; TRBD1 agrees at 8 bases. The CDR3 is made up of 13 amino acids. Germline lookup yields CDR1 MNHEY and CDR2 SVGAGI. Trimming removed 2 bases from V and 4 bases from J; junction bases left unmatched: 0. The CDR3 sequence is CASSYTGGYGYTF. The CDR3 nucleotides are TGTGCCAGCAGTTACACAGGGGGCTATGGCTACACCTTC.

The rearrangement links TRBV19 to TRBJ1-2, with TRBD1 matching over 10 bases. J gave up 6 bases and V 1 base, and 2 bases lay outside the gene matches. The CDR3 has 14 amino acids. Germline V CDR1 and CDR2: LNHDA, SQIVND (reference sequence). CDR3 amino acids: CASSIVGTGDGYTF. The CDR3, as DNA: TGTGCCAGTAGTATAGTCGGGACAGGGGATGGCTACACCTTC.

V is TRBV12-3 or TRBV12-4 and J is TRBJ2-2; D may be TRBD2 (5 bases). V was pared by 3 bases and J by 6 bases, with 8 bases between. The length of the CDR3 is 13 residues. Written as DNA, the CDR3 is TGTGCCAGCAGTTTTGGTAGCGCCGGGGAGCTGTTTTTT. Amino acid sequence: CASSFGSAGELFF.

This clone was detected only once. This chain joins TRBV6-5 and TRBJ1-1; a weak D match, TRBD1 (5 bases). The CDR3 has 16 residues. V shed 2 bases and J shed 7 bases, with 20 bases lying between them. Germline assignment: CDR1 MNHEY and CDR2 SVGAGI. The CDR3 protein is CASSYTLGGSPFEAFF. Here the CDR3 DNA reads TGTGCCAGCAGTTACACTCTGGGGGGGAGCCCTTTTGAAGCTTTCTTT.

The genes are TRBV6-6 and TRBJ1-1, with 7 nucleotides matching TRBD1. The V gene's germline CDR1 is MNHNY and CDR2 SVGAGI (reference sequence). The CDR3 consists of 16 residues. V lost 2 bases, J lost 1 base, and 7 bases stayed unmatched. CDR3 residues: CASSYAGQHANTEAFF. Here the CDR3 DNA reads TGTGCCAGCAGTTACGCGGGACAGCACGCGAACACTGAAGCTTTCTTT.

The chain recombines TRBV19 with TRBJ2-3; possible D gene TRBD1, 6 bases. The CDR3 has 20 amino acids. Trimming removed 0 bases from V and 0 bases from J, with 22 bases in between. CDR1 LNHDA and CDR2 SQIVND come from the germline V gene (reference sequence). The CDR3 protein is CASSIDLGQGRNTSTDTQYF. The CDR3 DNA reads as TGTGCCAGTAGTATAGACCTGGGGCAGGGGCGTAACACTAGCACAGATACGCAGTATTTT.

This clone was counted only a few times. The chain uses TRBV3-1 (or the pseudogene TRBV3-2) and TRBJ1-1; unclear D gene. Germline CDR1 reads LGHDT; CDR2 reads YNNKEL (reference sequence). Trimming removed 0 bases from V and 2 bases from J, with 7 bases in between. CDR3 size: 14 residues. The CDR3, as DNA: TGTGCCAGCAGCCAAGAACAGTCCAACACTGAAGCTTTCTTT. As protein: CASSQEQSNTEAFF.

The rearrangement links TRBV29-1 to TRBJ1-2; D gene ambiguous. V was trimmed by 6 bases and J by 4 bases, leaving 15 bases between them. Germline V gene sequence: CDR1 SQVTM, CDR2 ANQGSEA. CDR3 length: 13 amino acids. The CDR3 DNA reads TGCAGCGTACCCGACGGAGGTTCCTATGGCTACACCTTC. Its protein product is CSVPDGGSYGYTF.

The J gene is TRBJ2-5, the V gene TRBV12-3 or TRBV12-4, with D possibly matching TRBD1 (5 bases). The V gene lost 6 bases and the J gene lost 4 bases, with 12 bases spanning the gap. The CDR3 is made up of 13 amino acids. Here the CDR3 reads CASSPQGVETQYF. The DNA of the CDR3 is TGTGCCAGCAGCCCCCAAGGGGTAGAGACCCAGTACTTC.

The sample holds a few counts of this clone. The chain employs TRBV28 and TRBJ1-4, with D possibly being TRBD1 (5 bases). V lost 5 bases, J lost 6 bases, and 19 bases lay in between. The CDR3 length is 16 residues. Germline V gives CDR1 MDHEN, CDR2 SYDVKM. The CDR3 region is CASSPAKGKHDEKLFF. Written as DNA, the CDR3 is TGTGCCAGCAGTCCCGCCAAGGGGAAGCATGATGAAAAACTGTTTTTT.

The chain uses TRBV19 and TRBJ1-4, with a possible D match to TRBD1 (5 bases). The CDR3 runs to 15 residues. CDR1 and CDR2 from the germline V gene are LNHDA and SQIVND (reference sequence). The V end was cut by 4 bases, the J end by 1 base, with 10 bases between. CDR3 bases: TGTGCCAGTAGTAGCCAAAGGGGAACTAATGAAAAACTGTTTTTT. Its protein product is CASSSQRGTNEKLFF.

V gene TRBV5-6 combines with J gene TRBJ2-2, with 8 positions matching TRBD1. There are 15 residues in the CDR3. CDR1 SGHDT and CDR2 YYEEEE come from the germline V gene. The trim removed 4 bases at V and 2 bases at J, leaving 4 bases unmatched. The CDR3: CASSAGTGNTGELFF. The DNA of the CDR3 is TGTGCCAGCAGCGCCGGGACAGGAAACACCGGGGAGCTGTTTTTT.

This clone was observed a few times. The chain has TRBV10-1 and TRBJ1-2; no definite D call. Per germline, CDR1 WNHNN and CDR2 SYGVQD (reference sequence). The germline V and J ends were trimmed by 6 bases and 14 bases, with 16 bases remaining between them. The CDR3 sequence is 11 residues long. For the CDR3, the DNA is TGCGCCAGCAGCCCGTTGGATTCTAGTACCTTC. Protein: CASSPLDSSTF.

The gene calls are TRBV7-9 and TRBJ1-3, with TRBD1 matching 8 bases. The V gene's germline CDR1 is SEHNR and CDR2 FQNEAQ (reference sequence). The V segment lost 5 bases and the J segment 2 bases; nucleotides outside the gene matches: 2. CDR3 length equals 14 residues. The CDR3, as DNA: TGTGCCAGCAGCGAACAGGGGGCTGGAAACACCATATATTTT. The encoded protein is CASSEQGAGNTIYF.

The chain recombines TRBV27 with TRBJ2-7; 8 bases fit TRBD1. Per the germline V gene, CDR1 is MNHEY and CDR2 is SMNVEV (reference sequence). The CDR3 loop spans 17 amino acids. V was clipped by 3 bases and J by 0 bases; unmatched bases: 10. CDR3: CASSLVQGVPLSYEQYF. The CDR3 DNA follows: TGTGCCAGCAGTTTGGTACAGGGGGTTCCCCTCTCCTACGAGCAGTACTTC.

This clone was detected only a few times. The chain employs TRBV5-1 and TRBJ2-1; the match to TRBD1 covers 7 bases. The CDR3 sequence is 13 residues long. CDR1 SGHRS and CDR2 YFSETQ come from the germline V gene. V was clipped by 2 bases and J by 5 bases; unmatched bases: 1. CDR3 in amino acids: CASSFTGDNEQFF. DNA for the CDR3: TGCGCCAGCAGCTTTACAGGGGACAATGAGCAGTTCTTC.